These 32 T cell receptor beta chains share one sample of origin, sequenced in a study of blood T cell repertoires in COVID-19. Data came from immunoSEQ multiplex PCR; TCRdb stores just in-frame clones and leaves some out. This sample has some 150,000 clones, with around four fifths found just once. The sequencing input was peripheral blood. Source of these receptors: a woman aged 40 to 50 with active or convalescent COVID-19.

The chain carries TRBV28 and TRBJ2-7, with a tentative D call TRBD1 (6 bases). CDR3 length equals 15 residues. The germline V and J ends were trimmed by 5 bases and 2 bases, with 16 bases remaining between them. Germline values: CDR1 MDHEN, CDR2 SYDVKM. In nucleotides, the CDR3 is TGTGCCAGCAGTCACACGGCAGGGACACCCTACGAGCAGTACTTC. Translated, it gives CASSHTAGTPYEQYF.

The rearrangement links TRBV10-2 to TRBJ1-5, with a possible D match to TRBD1 (6 bases). Germline loops: CDR1 WSHSY, CDR2 SAAADI. This CDR3 has 15 residues. V shed 6 bases and J shed 3 bases, with 15 bases lying between them. CDR3 bases: TGCGCCAGCAGACAGGGTCCATCCGACAATCAGCCCCAGCATTTT. As protein: CASRQGPSDNQPQHF.

This chain connects TRBV6-6 to TRBJ1-5, with TRBD1 matching over 8 bases. Germline V gene lookup returns CDR1 MNHNY and CDR2 SVGAGI (reference sequence). The CDR3 loop spans 17 amino acids. After removal of 5 bases from V and 0 bases from J, the junction contained 9 bases not matched to a gene. The CDR3 loop is CASSLGQGPRSNQPQHF. The CDR3 coding sequence is TGTGCCAGCAGTCTCGGACAGGGACCACGTAGCAATCAGCCCCAGCATTTT.

The V call is TRBV4-1, the J call TRBJ2-3, with 10 bases matching TRBD2. From germline, CDR1 is MGHRA and CDR2 YSYEKL. The junction had 10 bases not matched to a gene; V was cut back by 2 bases and J by 2 bases. The CDR3 runs 18 residues. The CDR3 here is CASSQQPTGLALTDTQYF. DNA of the CDR3: TGCGCCAGCAGCCAACAACCTACGGGACTAGCGCTCACAGATACGCAGTATTTT.

The chain combines TRBV11-2 with TRBJ1-2; D is unclear. The CDR3 runs 19 residues. V lost 0 bases to trimming and J lost 3 bases, with 23 bases between them. CDR1 SGHAT and CDR2 FQNNGV come from the germline V gene. The CDR3 sequence: CASSLDTRLDPLRDYGYTF. In DNA form, the CDR3 reads TGTGCCAGCAGCTTAGACACAAGACTCGACCCGCTGCGGGACTATGGCTACACCTTC.

This clone was picked up a small number of times. J is TRBJ1-1 and V is TRBV30, with 8 bases that match TRBD1. The CDR3 loop spans 14 amino acids. The germline V gene has CDR1 GTSNPN and CDR2 SVGIG (reference sequence). V lost 5 bases to trimming and J lost 0 bases; unmatched junction nucleotides: 5. The CDR3 DNA is TGTGCCTGGGTGCACAGGGGGATGAACACTGAAGCTTTCTTT. Translating gives CAWVHRGMNTEAFF.

The chain is built from TRBV4-3 and TRBJ1-2; D might be TRBD1 (6 bases). Germline CDR1 LGHNA, CDR2 YSLEER. This CDR3 comprises 17 residues. Trimming left V 0 bases short and J 2 bases short, with 16 bases between. The DNA of the CDR3 is TGCGCCAGCAGCCAAGATAGTGGGGGCGGGCGAAACTATGGCTACACCTTC. Its translation is CASSQDSGGGRNYGYTF.

This chain connects TRBV12-3 or TRBV12-4 to TRBJ1-1; a possible D gene is TRBD1 (6 bases). The CDR3 consists of 13 residues. The V gene lost 5 bases and the J gene lost 6 bases, with 13 bases spanning the gap. The CDR3 DNA reads TGTGCCAGCAGTCTCGGGACAAGGGCTGAAGCTTTCTTT. Residues: CASSLGTRAEAFF.

There are a few counts of this clone. V gene TRBV18 combines with J gene TRBJ1-2, with D possibly TRBD1 on 6 matching bases. CDR1 and CDR2 (germline): KGHSH, LQKENI. CDR3 length: 15 residues. V lost 3 bases and J 2 bases, leaving 13 bases between the germline ends. CDR3 residues: CASSPLDRWNYGYTF. DNA for the CDR3: TGTGCCAGCTCACCCCTCGACAGGTGGAACTATGGCTACACCTTC.

The V and J genes are TRBV28 and TRBJ1-5, with 7 bases matching TRBD1. The trim removed 5 bases at V and 2 bases at J, leaving 9 bases unmatched. Per germline, CDR1 MDHEN and CDR2 SYDVKM. This CDR3 spans 16 amino acids. CDR3 protein: CASSLNRGKGNQPQHF. CDR3 DNA: TGTGCCAGCAGTCTCAACAGGGGTAAGGGCAATCAGCCCCAGCATTTT.

The CDR3 nucleotides read TGTGCCAGCAGCCCGGACAGGGGGCGCCTAGCTAATGAAAAACTGTTTTTT. Its protein product is CASSPDRGRLANEKLFF. V is TRBV7-2 and J is TRBJ1-4; 11 bases are shared with TRBD1. With V trimmed by 5 bases and J by 3 bases, 8 bases remained unmatched. This CDR3 spans 17 amino acids. Germline-derived CDR1 and CDR2 are SGHTA and FQGNSA.

The chain is built from TRBV29-1 and TRBJ2-3; 7 bases map to TRBD2. Looked up from germline, CDR1 is SQVTM and CDR2 is ANQGSEA. The CDR3 consists of 14 residues. V shed 5 bases, J shed 1 base, and the junction held 6 bases outside the gene matches. In DNA form, the CDR3 reads TGCAGCGTTTTAAGCGGGAAGGGCACAGATACGCAGTATTTT. This codes for CSVLSGKGTDTQYF.

The rearrangement joins TRBV7-2 to TRBJ1-2; perhaps TRBD1 as D (5 bases). The CDR3 contains 16 residues. Germline lookup yields CDR1 SGHTA and CDR2 FQGNSA. Trimming took off 2 bases at V and 3 bases at J, with 16 bases between the two ends. This CDR3 is CASSLFPSGEYYGYTF. CDR3 nucleotides: TGTGCCAGCAGCTTATTCCCATCGGGGGAATACTATGGCTACACCTTC. Drawing the rest from reference TRBV7-2 and TRBJ1-2, the complete variable domain is GAGVSQSPSNKVTEKGKDVELRCDPISGHTALYWYRQSLGQGLEFLIYFQGNSAPDKSGLPSDRFSAERTGGSVSTLTIQRTQQEDSAVYLCASSLFPSGEYYGYTFGSGTRLTVV.

The chain links TRBV11-2 to TRBJ1-5; TRBD1 matches 11 bases. The J segment lost 2 bases and the V segment lost 5 bases, leaving 8 bases of the junction unmatched. The CDR3 totals 17 residues. CDR1 and CDR2 from the germline V gene are SGHAT and FQNNGV. The CDR3 nucleotides are TGTGCCAGCAGCGCCGGGGGACAGGGGGTCGGCAATCAGCCCCAGCATTTT. Its translation is CASSAGGQGVGNQPQHF.

This chain joins TRBV7-6 and TRBJ2-7; TRBD1 matches at 9 bases. This CDR3 has 15 amino acids. After removal of 5 bases from V and 4 bases from J, the junction contained 9 bases not matched to a gene. CDR1 SGHVS and CDR2 FNYEAQ come from the germline V gene. CDR3 residues: CASSPDGTGLYEQYF. The DNA for the CDR3 is TGTGCCAGCAGCCCAGACGGGACAGGGCTGTACGAGCAGTACTTC.

V usage is TRBV9 and J usage is TRBJ1-3, with TRBD1 matching over 7 bases. The germline V gene has CDR1 SGDLS and CDR2 YYNGEE. V shed 4 bases and J 2 bases; nucleotides not matched to a gene: 6. This CDR3 has 15 residues. CDR3 sequence: CASSPSQGAGNTIYF. CDR3 nucleotide sequence: TGTGCCAGCAGCCCCTCTCAGGGGGCTGGAAACACCATATATTTT.

The CDR3: CASGRQGVEAFF. In DNA, the CDR3 is TGTGCCAGCGGCCGACAGGGGGTAGAAGCTTTCTTT. The chain has TRBV27 and TRBJ1-1; the match to TRBD1 covers 9 bases. The CDR3 extends over 12 amino acids. Germline CDR1 and CDR2: MNHEY and SMNVEV (reference sequence). Germline trimming cut 8 bases from V and 8 bases from J; bases unmatched to any gene: 6.

This rearrangement joins TRBV28 to TRBJ1-6; unclear D gene. This CDR3 is 13 amino acids long. V lost 2 bases, J lost 6 bases, and 5 bases lay in between. Per germline, CDR1 MDHEN and CDR2 SYDVKM. CDR3 bases: TGTGCCAGCAGTTTACCCTTTAATTCACCCCTCCACTTT. Its protein is CASSLPFNSPLHF.

The V gene is TRBV5-1, the J gene TRBJ1-5, with a weak D call TRBD1 (5 bases). V was cut by 0 bases and J by 6 bases, with 10 bases left in between. The CDR3 extends over 14 amino acids. CDR1 SGHRS and CDR2 YFSETQ come from the germline V gene. CDR3 sequence reads: CASSLGGDGQPQHF. In DNA, the CDR3 is TGCGCCAGCAGCTTGGGCGGGGACGGTCAGCCCCAGCATTTT.

This chain uses TRBV10-2 with TRBJ1-4, with 8 bases aligning to TRBD1. Looked up from germline, CDR1 is WSHSY and CDR2 is SAAADI. V was pared by 5 bases and J by 8 bases, with 7 bases of the junction left unmatched. This CDR3 spans 14 amino acids. CDR3: CASSQNRGLEKLFF. Here the CDR3 DNA reads TGCGCCAGCAGTCAGAACAGGGGGTTGGAAAAACTGTTTTTT.

This sequence joins TRBV9 and TRBJ1-2, with 9 bases that match TRBD1. Germline CDR1 and CDR2: SGDLS and YYNGEE. This CDR3 region has 15 residues. V lost 4 bases to trimming and J lost 0 bases; unmatched junction nucleotides: 4. CDR3 region: CASSYGTGPNYGYTF. The CDR3 DNA follows: TGTGCCAGCAGCTACGGGACAGGGCCTAACTATGGCTACACCTTC. The full variable domain, rest sourced from reference TRBV9 and TRBJ1-2, is DSGVTQTPKHLITATGQRVTLRCSPRSGDLSVYWYQQSLDQGLQFLIQYYNGEERAKGNILERFSAQQFPDLHSELNLSSLELGDSALYFCASSYGTGPNYGYTFGSGTRLTVV.

This chain connects TRBV3-1 (or the pseudogene TRBV3-2) to TRBJ2-4; D may be TRBD1 (5 bases). Trimming took off 3 bases at V and 8 bases at J, with 11 bases between the two ends. CDR3 size: 13 residues. Germline assignment: CDR1 LGHDT and CDR2 YNNKEL (reference sequence). Written as DNA, the CDR3 is TGTGCCAGCAGCCACGGCAGGGTAGACATTCAGTACTTC. Translated: CASSHGRVDIQYF.

The CDR3 bases are TGTGCCAGCAGCTTGGTCAGGGGACCAACAGATACGCAGTATTTT. Encoded protein: CASSLVRGPTDTQYF. The chain links TRBV5-6 to TRBJ2-3; D is perhaps TRBD1 (6 bases). This CDR3 has 15 amino acids. Trimming left V 0 bases short and J 3 bases short, with 11 bases between. Germline loops: CDR1 SGHDT, CDR2 YYEEEE.

The J gene is TRBJ1-1, the V gene TRBV18; perhaps TRBD1 as D (6 bases). The V gene's germline CDR1 is KGHSH and CDR2 LQKENI. Trimming shortened V by 3 bases and J by 5 bases, and 13 bases separated the two germline ends. The CDR3 spans 14 residues. Here the CDR3 reads CASSPQGQGTEAFF. CDR3 nucleotides: TGTGCCAGCTCACCCCAGGGCCAGGGGACTGAAGCTTTCTTT. The full variable domain, rest sourced from reference TRBV18 and TRBJ1-1, is NAGVMQNPRHLVRRRGQEARLRCSPMKGHSHVYWYRQLPEEGLKFMVYLQKENIIDESGMPKERFSAEFPKEGPSILRIQQVVRGDSAAYFCASSPQGQGTEAFFGQGTRLTVV.

The chain carries TRBV28 and TRBJ1-2, with D tentatively TRBD1 (6 bases). The CDR3 has 15 residues. Trimming shortened V by 6 bases and J by 5 bases, and 19 bases separated the two germline ends. Germline V lookup: CDR1 MDHEN, CDR2 SYDVKM. The CDR3 sequence: CASSPVGRGKYGYTF. In nucleotides, the CDR3 is TGTGCCAGCAGCCCGGTGGGCAGGGGCAAGTATGGCTACACCTTC.

About this clone: One end of the junction does not line up with germline, which may come from a read error. The rearrangement joins TRBV6-1 to TRBJ2-7; the match to TRBD1 covers 7 bases. The CDR3 contains 13 residues. In germline, CDR1 is MNHNS, CDR2 SASEGT. CDR3 sequence: CASSEGTVYEQYF. In DNA form, the CDR3 reads TGTGCCAGCAGCGAAGGGACAGTCTACGAGCAGTACTTC.

The rearrangement uses TRBV21-1 and TRBJ1-5. TRBV21-1 is recorded as a pseudogene. The CDR3 runs to 17 residues. This CDR3 is CASSNGGGCGDNQPQHF. The CDR3 DNA is TGTGCCAGCAGCAACGGGGGAGGGTGTGGAGACAATCAGCCCCAGCATTTT.

V is TRBV7-2 and J is TRBJ2-1; TRBD2 matches 13 bases. Trimming removed 5 bases from V and 0 bases from J; junction bases left unmatched: 10. In germline, CDR1 is SGHTA, CDR2 FQGNSA. CDR3 length equals 19 residues. The CDR3 region is CASSLGGTSGATSYNEQFF. CDR3 nucleotides: TGTGCCAGCAGCCTCGGGGGGACTAGCGGGGCGACCTCCTACAATGAGCAGTTCTTC.

The chain combines TRBV18 with TRBJ2-1; D unclear. The CDR3 loop spans 15 amino acids. V lost 2 bases to trimming and J lost 1 base, with 9 bases between them. The germline V gene has CDR1 KGHSH and CDR2 LQKENI. In DNA form, the CDR3 reads TGTGCCAGCTCACCAGTTAGTGTATCCTACAATGAGCAGTTCTTC. Translating it yields CASSPVSVSYNEQFF. Supplemented by reference TRBV18 and TRBJ2-1, the full variable domain reads NAGVMQNPRHLVRRRGQEARLRCSPMKGHSHVYWYRQLPEEGLKFMVYLQKENIIDESGMPKERFSAEFPKEGPSILRIQQVVRGDSAAYFCASSPVSVSYNEQFFGPGTRLTVL.

This clone has only one observation. The chain joins TRBV30 to TRBJ2-3; D ambiguous. Trimming took 3 bases from V and 5 from J, leaving 9 bases between them. The CDR3 runs 12 residues. Looked up from germline, CDR1 is GTSNPN and CDR2 is SVGIG (reference sequence). The CDR3: CAWSPGVDTQYF. In DNA, the CDR3 is TGTGCCTGGAGCCCCGGAGTAGATACGCAGTATTTT.

The chain has TRBV15 and TRBJ2-7, with D tentatively TRBD2 (6 bases). The CDR3 runs 15 residues. CDR1 and CDR2 (germline): LNHNV, YYDKDF (reference sequence). Trimming stripped 1 base from V and 4 bases from J, with 14 bases between. CDR3: CATSRVWRGRYEQYF. The CDR3 DNA reads TGTGCCACCAGCAGAGTATGGAGGGGAAGGTACGAGCAGTACTTC.

The chain uses TRBV10-3 and TRBJ1-1; 9 bases are a match to TRBD1. The V gene end was trimmed by 10 bases and the J gene end by 5 bases; junction bases not matched to a gene: 11. CDR1 is ENHRY, CDR2 SYGVKD, per germline. The CDR3 is made up of 14 amino acids. CDR3 bases: TGTGCCACCAGAGAGGGACAGGGAAGGACTGAAGCTTTCTTT. This translates into CATREGQGRTEAFF.